One sample yielded the 25 T cell receptor beta chains listed below, sequenced in a study of response to subunit inactivated influenza vaccine. TCRdb passed the RT-PCR reads through MiXCR, listing each CDR3 protein once. The sample holds 650,000 or so distinct CDR3 sequences; 13% to 15% are singletons and the top ten take roughly 7.6%. The sample consisted of PBMCs from blood, taken 14 days before vaccination. The receptors were sampled from a man aged 50 or older who received an inactivated influenza vaccine.

V gene TRBV20-1 combines with J gene TRBJ1-3, with 7 bases identical to TRBD1. The CDR3 spans 15 residues. V lost 6 bases and J lost 3; bases outside the gene matches: 11. Germline CDR1 and CDR2: DFQATT and SNEGSKA (reference sequence). The CDR3 is CSANNGQVVGNTIYF. The CDR3, as DNA: TGCAGTGCCAACAATGGACAGGTGGTTGGAAACACCATATATTTT.

This clonotype was seen a few times. CDR3: CATDQPGLVLNEQFF. In nucleotides, the CDR3 is TGTGCCACCGATCAACCGGGACTAGTCCTGAATGAGCAGTTCTTC. This chain joins TRBV10-3 and TRBJ2-1; 8 bases align to TRBD2. The CDR3 length is 15 residues. Germline V gives CDR1 ENHRY, CDR2 SYGVKD. The trim removed 10 bases at V and 7 bases at J, leaving 15 bases unmatched.

V is TRBV14 and J is TRBJ2-1; 8 bases fit TRBD2. With 4 bases clipped from V and 0 bases from J, the junction kept 8 bases outside the gene matches. CDR3 length equals 17 residues. CDR1 and CDR2 (germline): SGHDN, FVKESK. This chain's CDR3 is CASSPIAGPSSYNEQFF. Here the CDR3 DNA reads TGTGCCAGCAGCCCGATAGCGGGGCCAAGCTCCTACAATGAGCAGTTCTTC.

This clonotype was detected only a few times. The rearrangement links TRBV14 to TRBJ2-1; TRBD2 matches at 13 bases. This CDR3 has 17 residues. Germline V gene sequence: CDR1 SGHDN, CDR2 FVKESK. The V segment lost 2 bases and the J segment 5 bases; nucleotides outside the gene matches: 6. The chain's CDR3 is CASSQRLAGGLDNEQFF. CDR3 bases: TGTGCCAGCAGCCAACGACTAGCGGGGGGCCTCGACAATGAGCAGTTCTTC.

The V call is TRBV21-1, the J call TRBJ1-1; the D call of TRBD1 is as the table states it, not checked on the DNA. TRBV21-1 is classified as a pseudogene. The CDR3 is made up of 15 amino acids. The CDR3 reads CASSKKGDRATEAFF. The CDR3 DNA follows: TGTGCCAGCAGCAAAAAGGGAGACAGGGCGACTGAAGCTTTCTTT.

The sample holds a few counts of this clonotype. The chain has TRBV11-1 and TRBJ1-1; no reliable D call. This CDR3 has 15 residues. Looked up from germline, CDR1 is SGHAT and CDR2 is FQDESV (reference sequence). V was shortened by 6 bases and J by 0 bases, with 14 bases between the two germline ends. CDR3 loop: CASSYQRGVNTEAFF. The CDR3 DNA reads TGTGCCAGCAGTTATCAGCGGGGTGTGAACACTGAAGCTTTCTTT.

This chain joins TRBV6-5 and TRBJ1-1; 7 nucleotides line up with TRBD1. This CDR3 is 15 amino acids long. With 4 bases clipped from V and 0 bases from J, the junction kept 5 bases outside the gene matches. From germline, CDR1 is MNHEY and CDR2 SVGAGI. The CDR3 nucleotides are TGTGCCAGCAGTTTCCGGACAGGCATGAACACTGAAGCTTTCTTT. Residues: CASSFRTGMNTEAFF.

This clonotype was found many times. This chain uses TRBV12-3 or TRBV12-4 with TRBJ2-1; D might be TRBD2 (5 bases). Trimming took off 10 bases at V and 6 bases at J, with 19 bases between the two ends. This CDR3 spans 14 amino acids. CDR3 region: CAITPPGKGNEQFF. The CDR3, as DNA: TGTGCCATCACTCCTCCGGGAAAAGGCAATGAGCAGTTCTTC.

This clonotype was counted between two and nine times. The chain joins TRBV28 to TRBJ1-5; TRBD1 is a possible D gene (6 bases). V dropped 2 bases and J dropped 1 base, with 18 bases sitting between them. Germline V gene data show CDR1 as MDHEN and CDR2 as SYDVKM. This CDR3 is 18 amino acids long. In nucleotides, the CDR3 is TGTGCCAGCAGTTTAATTCCCCCAGGGGACTACAGCAATCAGCCCCAGCATTTT. It is translated as CASSLIPPGDYSNQPQHF.

This clonotype has just a few counts. The genes are TRBV9 and TRBJ2-1; TRBD1 agrees at 10 bases. This CDR3 has 14 residues. The germline gives CDR1 SGDLS, CDR2 YYNGEE. V lost 5 bases and J lost 9; bases outside the gene matches: 8. The CDR3 loop is CASRAGTGAGEQFF. CDR3 nucleotide sequence: TGTGCCAGCAGAGCCGGGACAGGGGCTGGTGAGCAGTTCTTC.

The genes are TRBV4-2 and TRBJ2-6; the match to TRBD2 covers 12 bases. Germline values: CDR1 LGHNA, CDR2 YNFKEQ. V lost 1 base, J lost 3 bases, and 7 bases stayed unmatched. This CDR3 spans 19 amino acids. For the CDR3, the DNA is TGTGCCAGCAGCCAAGGTGCTAGCGGGAGGGCCGGTGGGGCCAACGTCCTGACTTTC. Translation: CASSQGASGRAGGANVLTF.

CDR3 nucleotides: TGCGCCAGCAGCTTGGGACAGGGGGCAAGCACCGGGGAGCTGTTTTTT. It specifies CASSLGQGASTGELFF. V gene TRBV5-1 combines with J gene TRBJ2-2; 10 bases match TRBD1. V was clipped by 0 bases and J by 4 bases; unmatched bases: 3. This CDR3 region has 16 residues. The germline V gene encodes CDR1 SGHRS and CDR2 YFSETQ.

The V call is TRBV7-2, the J call TRBJ2-1, with TRBD2 matching 7 bases. CDR3 length equals 12 residues. V was pared by 7 bases and J by 9 bases, with 6 bases of the junction left unmatched. Germline CDR1 is SGHTA and CDR2 is FQGNSA. The CDR3 sequence: CASKAGSAEQFF. CDR3 nucleotide sequence: TGTGCCAGCAAAGCGGGAAGCGCTGAGCAGTTCTTC.

This clonotype was seen a handful of times. The chain combines TRBV5-1 with TRBJ1-1; D gene unclear. The V and J ends lost 0 bases and 1 base respectively, with 10 bases between them. This CDR3 contains 15 residues. The V gene's germline CDR1 is SGHRS and CDR2 YFSETQ. The CDR3 spells CASSLVSPTNTEAFF. The CDR3 DNA reads as TGCGCCAGCAGCTTGGTGTCGCCCACGAACACTGAAGCTTTCTTT. The complete variable domain, with remaining parts taken from reference TRBV5-1 and TRBJ1-1, reads KAGVTQTPRYLIKTRGQQVTLSCSPISGHRSVSWYQQTPGQGLQFLFEYFSETQRNKGNFPGRFSGRQFSNSRSEMNVSTLELGDSALYLCASSLVSPTNTEAFFGQGTRLTVV.

This clonotype was observed at least ten times. J is TRBJ2-7 and V is TRBV20-1, with 9 bases aligning to TRBD1. The CDR3 spans 13 residues. The V segment lost 5 bases and the J segment 4 bases; nucleotides outside the gene matches: 6. Germline assignment: CDR1 DFQATT and CDR2 SNEGSKA (reference sequence). The CDR3 is CSAGAGTGYEQYF. CDR3 nucleotide sequence: TGCAGTGCTGGCGCCGGGACAGGGTACGAGCAGTACTTC.

This sequence joins TRBV12-3 or TRBV12-4 and TRBJ2-1; D is undetermined. The CDR3 runs to 14 residues. The V end was cut by 3 bases, the J end by 3 bases, with 9 bases between. CDR3 DNA: TGTGCCAGCAGTTTCCGGCAGAACTACAATGAGCAGTTCTTC. It encodes CASSFRQNYNEQFF.

V gene TRBV6-2 or TRBV6-3 combines with J gene TRBJ2-7; 9 nucleotides align to TRBD1. The CDR3 is 13 residues long. V lost 8 bases and J lost 6; bases outside the gene matches: 8. The germline V gene has CDR1 MNHEY and CDR2 SVGEGT. The CDR3 DNA reads as TGTGCCAGCGGCTCGGGACAGGGAGCCGAGCAGTACTTC. It is translated as CASGSGQGAEQYF.

The rearrangement joins TRBV6-5 to TRBJ1-2, with no clear D. The V and J ends lost 2 bases and 4 bases respectively, with 11 bases between them. The CDR3 runs to 14 residues. CDR1 is MNHEY, CDR2 SVGAGI, per germline. CDR3 nucleotide sequence: TGTGCCAGCAGTTACGAAGGAGGGATCTATGGCTACACCTTC. Encoded protein: CASSYEGGIYGYTF.

This clonotype was counted a few times. This rearrangement joins TRBV4-3 to TRBJ2-1; TRBD2 aligns across 8 bases. Germline V gives CDR1 LGHNA, CDR2 YSLEER. V trimming: 1 base; J trimming: 3 bases; junction bases outside the gene matches: 5. This CDR3 contains 16 residues. Here the CDR3 reads CASSQVGGGIYNEQFF. In DNA form, the CDR3 reads TGCGCCAGCAGCCAAGTCGGGGGGGGGATCTACAATGAGCAGTTCTTC.

This chain links TRBV19 with TRBJ1-4; D remains ambiguous. V was pared by 2 bases and J by 8 bases, with 12 bases between. The CDR3 is made up of 14 amino acids. Germline assignment: CDR1 LNHDA and CDR2 SQIVND (reference sequence). This CDR3 reads CASSITGVREKLFF. The CDR3 DNA reads as TGTGCCAGTAGTATAACTGGGGTTCGGGAAAAACTGTTTTTT.

Ten or more counts support this clonotype. DNA of the CDR3: TGTGCCACCAGTGATTTGGACAGGGTTGGTGGCTACACCTTC. The encoded protein is CATSDLDRVGGYTF. This chain connects TRBV24-1 to TRBJ1-2; 7 bases are shared with TRBD1. V dropped 0 bases and J dropped 7; count of bases not matched to a gene: 4. Germline lookup yields CDR1 KGHDR and CDR2 SFDVKD. The CDR3 has 14 residues.

The chain couples TRBV4-2 to TRBJ1-3, with D hard to call. This CDR3 contains 13 residues. Germline CDR1 reads LGHNA; CDR2 reads YNFKEQ. V shed 5 bases and J shed 2 bases, with 7 bases lying between them. The CDR3 nucleotides read TGTGCCAGCAGCTCCTCTCCTGGAAACACCATATATTTT. It specifies CASSSSPGNTIYF.

V usage is TRBV19 and J usage is TRBJ2-6; 7 bases fit TRBD1. The germline V gene has CDR1 LNHDA and CDR2 SQIVND (reference sequence). The CDR3 runs to 15 residues. Germline trimming cut 10 bases from V and 0 bases from J; bases unmatched to any gene: 6. The CDR3 DNA reads TGTGCCACTAAGGGGACAGTCTCTGGGGCCAACGTCCTGACTTTC. Its translation is CATKGTVSGANVLTF.

For this clonotype: This may be a read error, as it is one base from a much larger clone. The V and J genes are TRBV12-3 or TRBV12-4 and TRBJ2-7; 8 bases agree with TRBD1. The J call may not be correct, given that the DNA end is closer to TRBJ2-1. The CDR3 is 12 amino acids. In nucleotides, the CDR3 is TGTGCCAGCAGTTCCGGGACAGGTCCGCAGTTCTTC. Translated, it gives CASSSGTGPQFF.

The rearrangement links TRBV29-1 to TRBJ2-7, with D uncertain. Per the germline V gene, CDR1 is SQVTM and CDR2 is ANQGSEA. The CDR3 is 14 residues long. V dropped 1 base and J dropped 6 bases, with 16 bases sitting between them. The CDR3 nucleotides are TGCAGCGTTGAAGCTGGTCCGGGCCGCGCCGAGCAGTACTTC. Translation gives CSVEAGPGRAEQYF.